This T cell receptor beta chain was observed in a study of T cell changes during pregnancy in multiple sclerosis. The data were produced by immunoSEQ multiplex PCR, yet TCRdb's version contains in-frame clones alone and is incomplete. The sample yields roughly 110,000 clones, just under 95% seen once. The clonotype was recovered from a female donor with multiple sclerosis, enrolled in a pregnancy study. This sample comprised peripheral blood, obtained after pregnancy.

This CDR3 reads CASSDSIGSEQFF. The DNA of the CDR3 is TGTGCCAGCAGTGACTCGATAGGGAGTGAGCAGTTCTTC. The V gene is TRBV6-4, the J gene TRBJ2-1; D may be TRBD2 (5 bases). Germline CDR1 and CDR2: MRHNA and SNTAGT. Trimming left V 0 bases short and J 9 bases short, with 9 bases between. CDR3 length equals 13 residues.